These 9 T cell receptor beta chains were all obtained from the same sample, sequenced in a study of T cell responses to AZD1222 COVID-19 vaccine. The table came from immunoSEQ multiplex PCR; TCRdb's copy has only in-frame clones and leaves some out. This table has 90,000 to 120,000 clones, around 91% appearing once. The source material was peripheral blood, sampled on day 0 of AZD1222 vaccination. These receptors originate from an adult in good health.

This sequence joins TRBV5-1 and TRBJ1-5; the match to TRBD1 covers 10 bases. V shed 4 bases, J shed 3 bases, and the junction held 7 bases outside the gene matches. Germline assignment: CDR1 SGHRS and CDR2 YFSETQ. CDR3 length: 16 amino acids. This chain's CDR3 is CASSPGGQGYNQPQHF. Here the CDR3 DNA reads TGCGCCAGCAGCCCTGGGGGACAGGGGTACAATCAGCCCCAGCATTTT.

The chain carries TRBV7-2 and TRBJ1-5; 7 bases are shared with TRBD1. CDR3 length: 14 residues. From germline, CDR1 is SGHTA and CDR2 FQGNSA. V shed 4 bases and J 9 bases; nucleotides not matched to a gene: 9. The CDR3 is CASSSQRDSRPQHF. The CDR3 DNA is TGTGCCAGCAGCTCACAACGGGACAGTCGGCCCCAGCATTTT.

V usage is TRBV3-1 (or the pseudogene TRBV3-2) and J usage is TRBJ2-5; TRBD2 aligns across 8 bases. Germline CDR1 LGHDT, CDR2 YNNKEL (reference sequence). Losses at the gene ends were 8 bases for V and 5 bases for J; bases not matched to a gene: 10. The CDR3 spans 14 residues. CDR3 DNA sequence: TGTGCCAGCGTTCTCACCGGGGGGGCTGAGACCCAGTACTTC. Its protein is CASVLTGGAETQYF.

The J gene is TRBJ2-7, the V gene TRBV2; 9 bases map to TRBD2. The trim removed 9 bases at V and 0 bases at J, leaving 9 bases unmatched. In germline, CDR1 is SNHLY, CDR2 FYNNEI. The CDR3 extends over 15 amino acids. DNA for the CDR3: TGTGCCAGTAAGAGGACTAGCGAGAGCTCCTACGAGCAGTACTTC. Its protein product is CASKRTSESSYEQYF.

The CDR3 DNA reads TGTGCCAGTAGTATCCTTCCAAGGGGGACCTATGGCTACACCTTC. This translates into CASSILPRGTYGYTF. V usage is TRBV19 and J usage is TRBJ1-2; a weak D match, TRBD1 (6 bases). The CDR3 is 15 amino acids. Germline V lookup: CDR1 LNHDA, CDR2 SQIVND (reference sequence). Trimming took off 3 bases at V and 4 bases at J, with 15 bases between the two ends.

The rearrangement joins TRBV5-4 to TRBJ1-6, with D unresolved. Germline V gives CDR1 SGHNT, CDR2 YYREEE (reference sequence). V lost 1 base to trimming and J lost 6 bases, with 11 bases between them. This CDR3 region has 15 residues. The CDR3 is CASSLQTGLNSPLHF. CDR3 DNA sequence: TGTGCCAGCAGCTTGCAGACGGGCCTTAATTCACCCCTCCACTTT.

The chain has TRBV6-2 or TRBV6-3 and TRBJ2-5, with 7 positions matching TRBD1. This CDR3 comprises 18 residues. CDR1 is MNHEY and CDR2 is SVGEGT in the germline V gene. V gave up 2 bases and J gave up 5 bases; unmatched junction bases: 17. DNA of the CDR3: TGTGCCAGCAGTTACCGTCGGACAGGACTGATTGCTTGGGAGACCCAGTACTTC. It yields the protein CASSYRRTGLIAWETQYF.

This chain uses TRBV7-9 with TRBJ1-3, with D unclear. V lost 8 bases and J lost 0, with 5 bases in between. Germline V gene lookup returns CDR1 SEHNR and CDR2 FQNEAQ (reference sequence). This CDR3 is 12 amino acids long. The CDR3 DNA reads as TGTGCCAGCGCGGTCTCTGGAAACACCATATATTTT. It yields the protein CASAVSGNTIYF.

The chain joins TRBV5-6 to TRBJ1-4, with TRBD1 identical over 8 bases. Germline values: CDR1 SGHDT, CDR2 YYEEEE. This CDR3 region has 16 residues. V dropped 4 bases and J dropped 4; count of bases not matched to a gene: 9. The CDR3 reads CASSTMGTGDNEKLFF. In nucleotides, the CDR3 is TGTGCCAGCAGCACTATGGGGACAGGCGATAATGAAAAACTGTTTTTT.